What follows are 15 T cell receptor beta chains derived from one specimen sequenced in a study of cytomegalovirus exposure and HLA in healthy donors. Both 60 Vbeta primers and 13 Jbeta primers went into the PCR. Sequencing was performed with immunoSEQ multiplex PCR; in TCRdb, only in-frame clones are kept and a portion is missing. The sample has roughly 120,000 clones, around four fifths seen once; the top ten hold around 2.1%. Source material: PBMCs. The receptors come from a woman between 40 and 50 years old in good health and CMV-seropositive.

V usage is TRBV5-1 and J usage is TRBJ2-5, with 8 bases identical to TRBD2. CDR1 and CDR2 from the germline V gene are SGHRS and YFSETQ. CDR3 length: 16 amino acids. V shed 1 base, J shed 1 base, and the junction held 6 bases outside the gene matches. As DNA, the CDR3 is TGCGCCAGCAGCTTGCAGCCTAGCGGGCCCCAAGAGACCCAGTACTTC. Encoded protein: CASSLQPSGPQETQYF.

This chain connects TRBV7-9 to TRBJ2-1, with 8 bases that match TRBD1. Trimming removed 5 bases from V and 5 bases from J; junction bases left unmatched: 8. Germline loops: CDR1 SEHNR, CDR2 FQNEAQ (reference sequence). There are 15 residues in the CDR3. The CDR3 loop reads CASSPRQGMDNEQFF. As DNA, the CDR3 is TGTGCCAGCAGCCCCCGACAGGGGATGGACAATGAGCAGTTCTTC.

This clone was observed a single time. The chain recombines TRBV9 with TRBJ2-7, with D possibly matching TRBD1 (5 bases). The CDR3 is made up of 14 amino acids. Deletions cut 0 bases from V and 0 bases from J, with 7 bases between. The germline V gene has CDR1 SGDLS and CDR2 YYNGEE. CDR3 DNA sequence: TGTGCCAGCAGCGTAGATCAGGGCTCCTACGAGCAGTACTTC. It encodes CASSVDQGSYEQYF. Drawing the rest from reference TRBV9 and TRBJ2-7, the complete variable domain is DSGVTQTPKHLITATGQRVTLRCSPRSGDLSVYWYQQSLDQGLQFLIQYYNGEERAKGNILERFSAQQFPDLHSELNLSSLELGDSALYFCASSVDQGSYEQYFGPGTRLTVT.

The genes are TRBV7-9 and TRBJ2-1; TRBD1 aligns across 8 bases. Looked up from germline, CDR1 is SEHNR and CDR2 is FQNEAQ (reference sequence). Germline trimming cut 5 bases from V and 2 bases from J; bases unmatched to any gene: 2. This CDR3 region has 14 residues. The CDR3 region is CASSGTGTYNEQFF. DNA for the CDR3: TGTGCCAGCAGCGGGACAGGTACCTACAATGAGCAGTTCTTC.

The chain combines TRBV19 with TRBJ1-4; TRBD1 might be the D (5 bases). The V and J ends lost 6 bases and 0 bases respectively, with 5 bases between them. The V gene's germline CDR1 is LNHDA and CDR2 SQIVND (reference sequence). This CDR3 spans 13 amino acids. In DNA, the CDR3 is TGTGCCAGTAGACAGGCAACTAATGAAAAACTGTTTTTT. Protein sequence: CASRQATNEKLFF.

The rearrangement joins TRBV27 to TRBJ2-7; 7 bases are a match to TRBD1. V dropped 2 bases and J dropped 0; count of bases not matched to a gene: 7. The CDR3 extends over 16 amino acids. Germline CDR1 and CDR2: MNHEY and SMNVEV (reference sequence). The CDR3 reads CASSLGDSYSSYEQYF. CDR3 nucleotides: TGTGCCAGCAGTTTAGGGGACAGTTACAGCTCCTACGAGCAGTACTTC.

J is TRBJ2-5 and V is TRBV5-4, with 8 nucleotides matching TRBD1. The J call may not be correct, given that the DNA end is closer to TRBJ2-7. Germline V gives CDR1 SGHNT, CDR2 YYREEE (reference sequence). This CDR3 is built from 14 residues. CDR3: CASSSWDRSYEQYF. Written as DNA, the CDR3 is TGTGCCAGCAGCTCCTGGGACAGGTCCTACGAGCAGTACTTC.

The chain links TRBV5-1 to TRBJ1-1; no clear D gene. Between the trimmed V and J ends, which lost 0 bases and 0 bases, there was a span of 6 bases. Germline CDR1 reads SGHRS; CDR2 reads YFSETQ. The CDR3 loop spans 14 amino acids. CDR3 amino acids: CASSLEDLNTEAFF. Written as DNA, the CDR3 is TGCGCCAGCAGCTTGGAGGACTTGAACACTGAAGCTTTCTTT.

The chain combines TRBV7-2 with TRBJ2-5; 13 positions match TRBD2. The CDR3 runs to 17 residues. Germline V gene data show CDR1 as SGHTA and CDR2 as FQGNSA. The ends lost 2 bases at V and 4 bases at J; junction bases unmatched: 7. The CDR3, as DNA: TGTGCCAGCAGCTTACAAACTAGCGGGGGGGCGGGAGAGACCCAGTACTTC. The encoded protein is CASSLQTSGGAGETQYF. The whole variable domain, filled in from reference TRBV7-2 and TRBJ2-5, reads GAGVSQSPSNKVTEKGKDVELRCDPISGHTALYWYRQSLGQGLEFLIYFQGNSAPDKSGLPSDRFSAERTGGSVSTLTIQRTQQEDSAVYLCASSLQTSGGAGETQYFGPGTRLLVL.

This sequence joins TRBV7-2 and TRBJ2-7, with D possibly TRBD2 on 6 matching bases. Trimming took 4 bases from V and 2 from J, leaving 15 bases between them. Germline CDR1 SGHTA, CDR2 FQGNSA. The CDR3 contains 15 residues. The chain's CDR3 is CASSSEGSGAYEQYF. The CDR3 region has the DNA TGTGCCAGCAGCTCGGAGGGTAGCGGAGCCTACGAGCAGTACTTC.

The CDR3 region is CASMGRDRVRNTIYF. The DNA of the CDR3 is TGTGCCAGCATGGGCAGAGACAGGGTACGGAACACCATATATTTT. V usage is TRBV6-1 and J usage is TRBJ1-3; 7 bases agree with TRBD1. The germline gives CDR1 MNHNS, CDR2 SASEGT. The CDR3 totals 15 residues. Germline trimming cut 7 bases from V and 7 bases from J; bases unmatched to any gene: 13.

The chain carries TRBV2 and TRBJ2-2; tentative D call: TRBD1 (6 bases). Germline assignment: CDR1 SNHLY and CDR2 FYNNEI. This CDR3 spans 13 amino acids. Trimming took off 8 bases at V and 9 bases at J, with 16 bases between the two ends. CDR3 bases: TGTGCCAGCCTGTTAAACAGGGCCCGGGAGCTGTTTTTT. Its protein product is CASLLNRARELFF.

This clone was picked up one time. The rearrangement joins TRBV7-8 to TRBJ1-2, with TRBD1 matching 10 bases. The CDR3 extends over 15 amino acids. The J segment lost 6 bases and the V segment lost 5 bases, leaving 9 bases of the junction unmatched. Germline V gene sequence: CDR1 SGHVS, CDR2 FQNEAQ. CDR3 nucleotides: TGTGCCAGCAGCCCACTGACAGGGGGCGGCCATGGCTACACCTTC. It is translated as CASSPLTGGGHGYTF.

This rearrangement joins TRBV2 to TRBJ1-3; D not resolved. V shed 5 bases and J shed 6 bases, with 2 bases lying between them. Looked up from germline, CDR1 is SNHLY and CDR2 is FYNNEI. This CDR3 contains 10 residues. CDR3 sequence: CASSQNTIYF. Here the CDR3 DNA reads TGTGCCAGCAGTCAAAACACCATATATTTT.

The chain has TRBV5-1 and TRBJ2-1, with 10 bases that match TRBD2. Losses at the gene ends were 0 bases for V and 7 bases for J; bases not matched to a gene: 4. The CDR3 runs to 15 residues. Germline V gives CDR1 SGHRS, CDR2 YFSETQ. CDR3 protein: CASSLVSGRENEQFF. DNA for the CDR3: TGCGCCAGCAGCTTGGTCAGCGGGAGGGAGAATGAGCAGTTCTTC.